This T cell receptor (beta chain) was sequenced in a study of Graves' ophthalmopathy and Graves' hyperthyroidism. Findings and limits, study-wide: It was with 70.59% sensitivity and about 73% specificity that the model predicted ophthalmopathy progression.

RNA transcripts yielded amplified TCR beta CDR3 regions. The first round was an RT-PCR with HTBI primers, and the second round was a multiplex PCR. TCRdb reprocessed the multiplex PCR reads via MiXCR and lists one record per CDR3 protein. The sample holds under 350,000 distinct CDR3 sequences; 15% to 20% are singletons and the top ten take more than 9%. There are many counts of this clonotype. The target antigen is unknown. Uncontrolled infections, other autoimmune diseases, pregnancy or lactation barred patients from enrollment. Trimming pared 7 bases from V and 4 bases from J, leaving 5 bases between. The CDR3 extends over 11 amino acids.

This receptor was identified in an adult man with Graves' ophthalmopathy. V usage is TRBV12-3 or TRBV12-4 and J usage is TRBJ1-3; D is undetermined. The sequencing input was peripheral blood. The CDR3 sequence is CASTTGNTIYF. CDR3 nucleotide sequence: TGTGCCAGCACAACAGGAAACACCATATATTTT.